This TCR beta chain was sequenced in a study of blood T cell repertoires in COVID-19. Original processing methods: From reference gene primer amplification, estimates of nucleated cell counts were derived. Generated by immunoSEQ multiplex PCR, the TCRdb table keeps only in-frame clones and is missing some. V and J calls and clone size are those listed in that table; D and trimming were worked out from the DNA. The sample lists 200,000 to 300,000 clones, approximately 86% occurring once. The sequencing input was peripheral blood. This receptor was obtained from a man aged 30-40 years with active or convalescent COVID-19.

CDR3 residues: CASSPDRGSLSGNTIYF. For the CDR3, the DNA is TGTGCCAGCAGCCCGGACAGGGGTTCTCTCTCTGGAAACACCATATATTTT. This sequence joins TRBV5-6 and TRBJ1-3, with 9 bases aligning to TRBD1. Germline V gene data show CDR1 as SGHDT and CDR2 as YYEEEE. The CDR3 is 17 residues long. Unmatched junction bases numbered 8, after V lost 4 bases and J lost 0 bases.